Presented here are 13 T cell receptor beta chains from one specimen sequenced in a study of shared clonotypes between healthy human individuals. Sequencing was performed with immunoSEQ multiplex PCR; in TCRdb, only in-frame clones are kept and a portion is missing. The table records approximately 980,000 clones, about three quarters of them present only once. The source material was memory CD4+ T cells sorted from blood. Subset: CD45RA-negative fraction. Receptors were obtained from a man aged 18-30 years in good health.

Written as DNA, the CDR3 is TGTGCCAGCAGCCAAGATTTCAGGGGTACTAATGAAAAACTGTTTTTT. This gives the protein CASSQDFRGTNEKLFF. The chain recombines TRBV4-2 with TRBJ1-4, with a weak D call TRBD1 (6 bases). The CDR3 sequence is 16 residues long. Trimming removed 0 bases from V and 2 bases from J, with 10 bases in between. Germline assignment: CDR1 LGHNA and CDR2 YNFKEQ.

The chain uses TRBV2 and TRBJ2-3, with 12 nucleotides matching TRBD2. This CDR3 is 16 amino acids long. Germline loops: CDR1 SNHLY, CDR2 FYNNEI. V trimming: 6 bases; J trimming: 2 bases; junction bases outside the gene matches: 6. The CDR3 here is CASRLRTSGNTDTQYF. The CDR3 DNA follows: TGTGCCAGCAGACTGAGGACTAGCGGGAACACAGATACGCAGTATTTT.

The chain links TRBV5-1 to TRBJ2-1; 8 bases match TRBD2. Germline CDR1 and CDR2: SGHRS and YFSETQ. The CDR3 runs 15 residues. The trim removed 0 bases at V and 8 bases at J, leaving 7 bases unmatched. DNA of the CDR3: TGCGCCAGCAGCTTGGACCCGGGAGGGTCAGATGAGCAGTTCTTC. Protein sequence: CASSLDPGGSDEQFF.

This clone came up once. The DNA of the CDR3 is TGCGCCAGCAGTGAGTTGCTTCTAGCGGGAGATAGTAATACGCAGTATTTT. This gives the protein CASSELLLAGDSNTQYF. The rearrangement uses TRBV10-1 and TRBJ2-3; 10 nucleotides align to TRBD2. The ends lost 1 base at V and 7 bases at J; junction bases unmatched: 11. Germline loops: CDR1 WNHNN, CDR2 SYGVQD (reference sequence). This CDR3 contains 17 residues.

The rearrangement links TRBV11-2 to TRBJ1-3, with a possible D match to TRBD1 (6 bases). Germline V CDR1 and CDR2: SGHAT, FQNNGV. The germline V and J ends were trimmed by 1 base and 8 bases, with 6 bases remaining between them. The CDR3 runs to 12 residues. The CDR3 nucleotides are TGTGCCAGCAGCTTAGCAGGGGACACCATATATTTT. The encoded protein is CASSLAGDTIYF.

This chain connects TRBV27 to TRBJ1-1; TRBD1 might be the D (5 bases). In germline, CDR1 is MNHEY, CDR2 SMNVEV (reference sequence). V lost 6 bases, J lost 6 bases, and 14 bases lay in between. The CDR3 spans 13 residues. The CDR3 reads CASSPQGLAEAFF. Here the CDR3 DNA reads TGTGCCAGCAGCCCTCAGGGACTGGCTGAAGCTTTCTTT.

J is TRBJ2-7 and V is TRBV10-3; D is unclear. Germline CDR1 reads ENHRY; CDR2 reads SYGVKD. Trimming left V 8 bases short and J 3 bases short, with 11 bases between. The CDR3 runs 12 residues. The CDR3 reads CAISVGFYEQYF. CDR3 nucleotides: TGTGCCATCTCGGTTGGGTTCTACGAGCAGTACTTC.

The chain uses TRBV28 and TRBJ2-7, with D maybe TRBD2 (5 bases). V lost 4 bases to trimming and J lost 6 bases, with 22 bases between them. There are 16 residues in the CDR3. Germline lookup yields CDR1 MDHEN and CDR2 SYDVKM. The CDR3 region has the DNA TGTGCCAGCAGTTCAAGGACGGGGATGGGGTTTCGCGAGCAGTACTTC. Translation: CASSSRTGMGFREQYF. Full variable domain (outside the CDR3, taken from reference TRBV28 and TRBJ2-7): DVKVTQSSRYLVKRTGEKVFLECVQDMDHENMFWYRQDPGLGLRLIYFSYDVKMKEKGDIPEGYSVSREKKERFSLILESASTNQTSMYLCASSSRTGMGFREQYFGPGTRLTVT.

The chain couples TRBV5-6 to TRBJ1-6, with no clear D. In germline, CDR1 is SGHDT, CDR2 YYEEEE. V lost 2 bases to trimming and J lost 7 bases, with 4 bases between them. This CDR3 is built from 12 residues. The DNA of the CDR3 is TGTGCCAGCAGCTTTTTAAATTCACCCCTCCACTTT. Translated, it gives CASSFLNSPLHF.

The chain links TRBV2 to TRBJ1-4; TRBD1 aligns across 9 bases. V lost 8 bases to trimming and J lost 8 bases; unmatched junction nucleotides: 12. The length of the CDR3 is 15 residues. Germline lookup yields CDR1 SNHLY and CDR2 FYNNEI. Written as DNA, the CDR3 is TGTGCCAGCGGACTACCGGGACAGGGTGGGGAAAAACTGTTTTTT. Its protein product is CASGLPGQGGEKLFF.

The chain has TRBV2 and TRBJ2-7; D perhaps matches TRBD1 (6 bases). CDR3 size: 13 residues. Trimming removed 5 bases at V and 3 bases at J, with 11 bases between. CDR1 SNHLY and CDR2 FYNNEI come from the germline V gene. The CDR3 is CASSQGRYYEQYF. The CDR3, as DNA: TGTGCCAGCAGTCAGGGGCGCTACTACGAGCAGTACTTC.

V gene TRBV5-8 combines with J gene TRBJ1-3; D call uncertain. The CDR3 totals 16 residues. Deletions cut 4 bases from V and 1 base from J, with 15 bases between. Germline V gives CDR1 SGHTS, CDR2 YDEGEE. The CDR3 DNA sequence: TGTGCCAGCAGCAGCGGACGAGGCTCATCTGGAAACACCATATATTTT. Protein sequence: CASSSGRGSSGNTIYF.

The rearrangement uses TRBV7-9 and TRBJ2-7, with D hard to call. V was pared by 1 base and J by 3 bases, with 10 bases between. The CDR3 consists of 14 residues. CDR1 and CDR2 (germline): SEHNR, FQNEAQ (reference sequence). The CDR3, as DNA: TGTGCCAGCAGCTTAGAGGGCCCCCGCTACGAGCAGTACTTC. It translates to CASSLEGPRYEQYF.